These 6 T cell receptor beta chains share one sample of origin, sequenced in a study of blood T cell repertoires in COVID-19. TCRdb's table, derived via immunoSEQ multiplex PCR, lists solely in-frame clones and lacks some. The sample comprises about 150,000 clones, about 73% of which are singletons, and 1.5% to 2% rests with the top ten. Material for sequencing was peripheral blood. These TCRs come from a man of 80 years or more with acute or convalescent COVID-19.

The J gene is TRBJ2-2, the V gene TRBV19, with D perhaps matching TRBD1 (5 bases). Germline CDR1 and CDR2: LNHDA and SQIVND (reference sequence). This CDR3 comprises 14 residues. Trimming removed 9 bases at V and 2 bases at J, with 13 bases between. The CDR3 nucleotides are TGTGCCAGCCAGTGGGGCAGTAACACCGGGGAGCTGTTTTTT. Residues: CASQWGSNTGELFF.

V gene TRBV21-1 combines with J gene TRBJ1-5; the D call TRBD1 from the table was never checked on the DNA. TRBV21-1 is termed a pseudogene. The CDR3 spans 11 residues. This chain's CDR3 is CASSTNQPQHF. The DNA of the CDR3 is TGTGCCAGCAGCACAAATCAGCCCCAGCATTTT.

The gene calls are TRBV5-8 and TRBJ2-5; the D is unclear. The germline gives CDR1 SGHTS, CDR2 YDEGEE. The CDR3 runs 14 residues. V was shortened by 3 bases and J by 4 bases, with 13 bases between the two germline ends. This CDR3 is CASSSSLIGETQYF. In DNA form, the CDR3 reads TGTGCCAGCAGCTCGTCTCTGATCGGAGAGACCCAGTACTTC.

The chain combines TRBV10-3 with TRBJ1-5; D not resolved. With 4 bases removed from V and 4 bases from J, the gap between germline ends came to 11 bases. Germline CDR1 is ENHRY and CDR2 is SYGVKD. The CDR3 totals 14 residues. CDR3 sequence (DNA): TGTGCCATCAGTGGCTCGGGAGAAAATCAGCCCCAGCATTTT. Translating it yields CAISGSGENQPQHF.

The chain employs TRBV7-9 and TRBJ2-2; 8 positions match TRBD2. The CDR3 consists of 16 residues. CDR1 is SEHNR and CDR2 is FQNEAQ in the germline V gene (reference sequence). The junction had 7 bases not matched to a gene; V was cut back by 3 bases and J by 4 bases. The CDR3 DNA is TGTGCCAGCAGCTTGTCCGGGGGGGCCGGCACCGGGGAGCTGTTTTTT. It yields the protein CASSLSGGAGTGELFF.

This clone was observed many times. The chain joins TRBV5-4 to TRBJ2-5, with TRBD1 as a possible D gene (5 bases). This CDR3 spans 14 amino acids. CDR1 and CDR2 from the germline V gene are SGHNT and YYREEE (reference sequence). V lost 2 bases and J 4 bases, leaving 12 bases between the germline ends. The CDR3 reads CASSFQGSSETQYF. DNA for the CDR3: TGTGCCAGCAGCTTTCAGGGCTCCTCAGAGACCCAGTACTTC.